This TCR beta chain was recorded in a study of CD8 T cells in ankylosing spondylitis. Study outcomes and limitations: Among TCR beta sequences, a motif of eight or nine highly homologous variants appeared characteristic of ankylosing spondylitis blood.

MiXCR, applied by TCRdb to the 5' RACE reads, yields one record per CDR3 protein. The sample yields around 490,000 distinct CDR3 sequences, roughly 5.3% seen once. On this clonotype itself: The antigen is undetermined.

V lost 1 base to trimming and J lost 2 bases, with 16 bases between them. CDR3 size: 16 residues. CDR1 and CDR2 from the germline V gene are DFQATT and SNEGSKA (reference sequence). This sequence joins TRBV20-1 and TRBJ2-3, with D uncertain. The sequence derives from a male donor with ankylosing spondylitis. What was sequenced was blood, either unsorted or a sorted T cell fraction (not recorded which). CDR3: CSARVPNGRDTDTQYF. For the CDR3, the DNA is TGCAGTGCTAGAGTGCCCAACGGGCGAGACACAGATACGCAGTATTTT.